The 30 T cell receptor beta chains below come from one sample, sequenced in a study of blood T cell repertoires in COVID-19. Produced via immunoSEQ multiplex PCR; TCRdb's table is partial and in-frame only. The table has fewer than 250,000 clones, around four fifths seen once. The sequenced material came from peripheral blood. These receptor sequences come from a man aged 50 to 59 with acute or convalescent COVID-19.

The V and J genes are TRBV6-1 and TRBJ1-2; D might be TRBD1 (5 bases). V was shortened by 1 base and J by 6 bases, with 9 bases between the two germline ends. Germline values: CDR1 MNHNS, CDR2 SASEGT. The CDR3 is made up of 13 amino acids. CDR3 sequence (DNA): TGTGCCAGCAGTGAAGGGGGCAGGGATGGCTACACCTTC. Protein sequence: CASSEGGRDGYTF.

The chain combines TRBV6-6 with TRBJ1-5, with TRBD1 identical over 7 bases. Germline CDR1 and CDR2: MNHNY and SVGAGI (reference sequence). After removal of 6 bases from V and 5 bases from J, the junction contained 4 bases not matched to a gene. The CDR3 loop spans 13 amino acids. This chain's CDR3 is CASSSQGYQPQHF. The CDR3 DNA sequence: TGTGCCAGCAGCTCACAGGGGTATCAGCCCCAGCATTTT.

This clone showed up just once. CDR3 nucleotides: TGTGCCAGCAGCGTAGGGGACGGGAGCTACGAGCAGTACTTC. Translation: CASSVGDGSYEQYF. V is TRBV9 and J is TRBJ2-7; D might be TRBD2 (6 bases). V was pared by 0 bases and J by 3 bases, with 10 bases between. The CDR3 sequence is 14 residues long. Germline values: CDR1 SGDLS, CDR2 YYNGEE.

The chain links TRBV7-9 to TRBJ2-3; D is unresolved. The CDR3 length is 12 residues. Trimming took 4 bases from V and 2 from J, leaving 4 bases between them. Germline assignment: CDR1 SEHNR and CDR2 FQNEAQ (reference sequence). The CDR3, as DNA: TGTGCCAGCAGCTCTTTCACAGATACGCAGTATTTT. Translated, it gives CASSSFTDTQYF. The full variable domain, rest sourced from reference TRBV7-9 and TRBJ2-3, is DTGVSQNPRHKITKRGQNVTFRCDPISEHNRLYWYRQTLGQGPEFLTYFQNEAQLEKSRLLSDRFSAERPKGSFSTLEIQRTEQGDSAMYLCASSSFTDTQYFGPGTRLTVL.

The chain is built from TRBV19 and TRBJ2-7; D may be TRBD1 (6 bases). This CDR3 region has 13 residues. V lost 7 bases to trimming and J lost 5 bases, with 15 bases between them. Germline V CDR1 and CDR2: LNHDA, SQIVND (reference sequence). The CDR3, as DNA: TGTGCCAGTATAGAGCAGGGGACGGACGAGCAGTACTTC. Its translation is CASIEQGTDEQYF.

This rearrangement joins TRBV5-6 to TRBJ1-5, with D possibly TRBD1 on 6 matching bases. Trimming shortened V by 4 bases and J by 0 bases, and 14 bases separated the two germline ends. The germline V gene has CDR1 SGHDT and CDR2 YYEEEE. The CDR3 extends over 16 amino acids. The CDR3 DNA is TGTGCCAGCAGCACAATCCAGGGGAATAGCAATCAGCCCCAGCATTTT. Protein sequence: CASSTIQGNSNQPQHF.

This clone was counted only a few times. The chain couples TRBV20-1 to TRBJ1-1; D gene unclear. This CDR3 region has 9 residues. The V gene's germline CDR1 is DFQATT and CDR2 SNEGSKA (reference sequence). V lost 3 bases and J lost 11, with 7 bases in between. Here the CDR3 reads CSARRWAFF. Here the CDR3 DNA reads TGCAGTGCTAGGCGGTGGGCTTTCTTT.

The chain carries TRBV20-1 and TRBJ1-1; TRBD1 matches at 7 bases. The CDR3 is 14 amino acids. J was trimmed by 4 bases and V by 3 bases; bases with no gene match: 8. CDR1 is DFQATT, CDR2 SNEGSKA, per germline (reference sequence). Written as DNA, the CDR3 is TGCAGTGCTAGTAACCCAGGGGGGCGCACTGAAGCTTTCTTT. Translated: CSASNPGGRTEAFF.

On this clone itself: One junction end does not reproduce the germline sequence, and a read error may be involved. This chain connects TRBV5-1 to TRBJ2-5; 7 bases map to TRBD2. The CDR3 contains 15 residues. The V gene's germline CDR1 is SGHRS and CDR2 YFSETQ. CDR3 coding DNA: TGCGCCAGCAGCTTGGTGGTTAGGTGGCTAGCGGTCCGGCACTTC. Translating it yields CASSLVVRWLAVRHF.

This rearrangement joins TRBV4-2 to TRBJ1-5; TRBD1 matches at 9 bases. The CDR3 consists of 14 residues. Germline CDR1 LGHNA, CDR2 YNFKEQ. V lost 1 base and J lost 7; bases outside the gene matches: 2. CDR3 protein: CASSQGTGDQPQHF. The CDR3 DNA follows: TGTGCCAGCAGCCAAGGGACAGGGGACCAGCCCCAGCATTTT.

The chain employs TRBV27 and TRBJ2-2; D is unclear. The germline V and J ends were trimmed by 4 bases and 6 bases, with 3 bases remaining between them. The CDR3 runs 11 residues. Germline CDR1 MNHEY, CDR2 SMNVEV (reference sequence). CDR3 DNA: TGTGCCAGCAGTTCCTCCGGGGAGCTGTTTTTT. Protein sequence: CASSSSGELFF.

The chain is built from TRBV5-4 and TRBJ2-3, with 9 bases lining up with TRBD2. Unmatched junction bases numbered 7, after V lost 7 bases and J lost 7 bases. Per the germline V gene, CDR1 is SGHNT and CDR2 is YYREEE (reference sequence). The CDR3 has 13 residues. The CDR3 DNA sequence: TGTGCCAGCTCGGGACTAGCCGACCATACGCAGTATTTT. The encoded protein is CASSGLADHTQYF.

In this sample, this clone turned up once. The V and J genes are TRBV24-1 and TRBJ1-5; the D gene is possibly TRBD1 (5 bases). This CDR3 has 16 amino acids. V gave up 2 bases and J gave up 4 bases, with 14 bases separating them. The germline V gene has CDR1 KGHDR and CDR2 SFDVKD. CDR3 bases: TGTGCCACCAGTGATTCCTCAGGGCGGGAAAATCAGCCCCAGCATTTT. This translates into CATSDSSGRENQPQHF.

The chain recombines TRBV18 with TRBJ2-7; D possibly corresponds to TRBD1 (5 bases). The germline gives CDR1 KGHSH, CDR2 LQKENI. The CDR3 spans 15 residues. V lost 0 bases and J lost 1, with 10 bases in between. The CDR3 region has the DNA TGTGCCAGCTCACCACCCAGGGCGGAGTCCTACGAGCAGTACTTC. Translation gives CASSPPRAESYEQYF.

The chain is built from TRBV12-3 or TRBV12-4 and TRBJ1-1; a possible D gene is TRBD1 (5 bases). The CDR3 covers 13 residues. V was shortened by 8 bases and J by 4 bases, with 14 bases between the two germline ends. The CDR3, as DNA: TGTGCCAGCTCCAGAACAGGCCGCACTGAAGCTTTCTTT. Translated, it gives CASSRTGRTEAFF.

This clone came up once. This chain joins TRBV5-4 and TRBJ2-7; 7 positions match TRBD1. V gave up 3 bases and J gave up 3 bases; unmatched junction bases: 6. This CDR3 spans 14 amino acids. Per the germline V gene, CDR1 is SGHNT and CDR2 is YYREEE (reference sequence). CDR3: CASSSGTDLYEQYF. The CDR3 DNA is TGTGCCAGCAGCTCCGGGACAGACCTCTACGAGCAGTACTTC.

J is TRBJ1-2 and V is TRBV2; 7 bases agree with TRBD1. Looked up from germline, CDR1 is SNHLY and CDR2 is FYNNEI. CDR3 length equals 15 residues. J was trimmed by 6 bases and V by 1 base; bases with no gene match: 8. CDR3 amino acids: CASSEVGQRHDGYTF. CDR3 DNA sequence: TGTGCCAGCAGTGAAGTGGGACAGCGACATGATGGCTACACCTTC.

The V gene is TRBV30, the J gene TRBJ1-1; 8 positions match TRBD1. Trimming took 5 bases from V and 3 from J; bases not matched to a gene: 5. The V gene's germline CDR1 is GTSNPN and CDR2 SVGIG (reference sequence). The CDR3 extends over 13 amino acids. CDR3 nucleotide sequence: TGTGCCTGGGCAGGGGGCATGGACACTGAAGCTTTCTTT. The encoded protein is CAWAGGMDTEAFF.

The chain uses TRBV11-3 and TRBJ2-7, with D perhaps matching TRBD2 (5 bases). CDR1 is SGHNT and CDR2 is YENEEA in the germline V gene. With 4 bases removed from V and 6 bases from J, the gap between germline ends came to 7 bases. The CDR3 covers 11 residues. The CDR3 nucleotides read TGTGCCAGCAGCTCCCGGGGCGAGCAGTACTTC. Its protein product is CASSSRGEQYF.

This chain links TRBV27 with TRBJ1-2, with no clear D. The CDR3 is made up of 13 amino acids. The V gene's germline CDR1 is MNHEY and CDR2 SMNVEV (reference sequence). Trimming took off 0 bases at V and 7 bases at J, with 9 bases between the two ends. This chain's CDR3 is CASSLSSVGGYTF. CDR3 nucleotide sequence: TGTGCCAGCAGTTTATCGTCGGTTGGTGGCTACACCTTC.

The chain couples TRBV29-1 to TRBJ1-1, with D perhaps matching TRBD1 (5 bases). The CDR3 covers 12 residues. Trimming shortened V by 7 bases and J by 1 base, and 10 bases separated the two germline ends. The germline V gene encodes CDR1 SQVTM and CDR2 ANQGSEA. This CDR3 reads CSAWGGNTEAFF. The DNA for the CDR3 is TGCAGCGCCTGGGGGGGGAACACTGAAGCTTTCTTT.

The genes are TRBV10-1 and TRBJ2-3; tentative D call: TRBD1 (6 bases). Per the germline V gene, CDR1 is WNHNN and CDR2 is SYGVQD (reference sequence). The V and J ends lost 3 bases and 4 bases respectively, with 8 bases between them. The CDR3 sequence is 13 residues long. Here the CDR3 reads CASSEWGPDTQYF. In DNA, the CDR3 is TGCGCCAGCAGTGAATGGGGGCCAGATACGCAGTATTTT.

V gene TRBV6-5 combines with J gene TRBJ2-5, with a possible D match to TRBD2 (5 bases). The CDR3 totals 14 residues. Germline lookup yields CDR1 MNHEY and CDR2 SVGAGI. Trimming removed 6 bases from V and 2 bases from J, with 13 bases in between. As DNA, the CDR3 is TGTGCCAGCAGCCGGGGTGGGCAGCAAGAGACCCAGTACTTC. Translation: CASSRGGQQETQYF.

The rearrangement joins TRBV6-2 or TRBV6-3 to TRBJ2-7; D uncertain. CDR3 length equals 14 residues. Germline CDR1 and CDR2: MNHEY and SVGEGT. V was trimmed by 0 bases and J by 1 base, leaving 7 bases between them. The CDR3 bases are TGTGCCAGCAGTTACTCGTCACAATCCTACGAGCAGTACTTC. Its protein product is CASSYSSQSYEQYF.

This clone came up a few times. V gene TRBV29-1 combines with J gene TRBJ1-4, with 8 nucleotides matching TRBD1. V dropped 0 bases and J dropped 8; count of bases not matched to a gene: 2. Per the germline V gene, CDR1 is SQVTM and CDR2 is ANQGSEA. The CDR3 consists of 13 residues. As DNA, the CDR3 is TGCAGCGTTGAAGACAGGGGGCTCGAAAAACTGTTTTTT. Encoded protein: CSVEDRGLEKLFF.

The chain has TRBV10-2 and TRBJ1-4; D is perhaps TRBD1 (6 bases). The V gene's germline CDR1 is WSHSY and CDR2 SAAADI. The CDR3 consists of 13 residues. V dropped 6 bases and J dropped 7 bases, with 12 bases sitting between them. CDR3 amino acids: CASRDGQTEKLFF. The CDR3 DNA sequence: TGCGCCAGCAGGGACGGACAGACTGAAAAACTGTTTTTT.

The chain employs TRBV6-1 and TRBJ1-1, with 7 positions matching TRBD1. Trimming took 1 base from V and 8 from J; bases not matched to a gene: 7. Germline V CDR1 and CDR2: MNHNS, SASEGT. CDR3 length: 14 residues. The CDR3 spells CASSEVDRAAEAFF. CDR3 sequence (DNA): TGTGCCAGCAGTGAAGTTGACAGGGCCGCCGAAGCTTTCTTT.

The sample holds one count of this clone. The gene calls are TRBV15 and TRBJ1-3, with D tentatively TRBD1 (6 bases). V was clipped by 7 bases and J by 4 bases, with 23 bases between them. The CDR3 extends over 17 amino acids. Germline-derived CDR1 and CDR2 are LNHNV and YYDKDF (reference sequence). CDR3 nucleotide sequence: TGTGCCACCACAAACAGACTAAACAGGGCGCGAGGAAACACCATATATTTT. This sequence encodes CATTNRLNRARGNTIYF.

The chain combines TRBV5-4 with TRBJ2-2; the D is unclear. CDR3 size: 16 residues. Germline CDR1 is SGHNT and CDR2 is YYREEE (reference sequence). V was clipped by 1 base and J by 6 bases, with 16 bases between them. The CDR3 loop is CASSLPSPVGSGELFF. The CDR3 bases are TGTGCCAGCAGCTTGCCGTCTCCGGTGGGCTCCGGGGAGCTGTTTTTT.

This chain uses TRBV7-9 with TRBJ1-1; the D gene is possibly TRBD1 (6 bases). Germline V gene data show CDR1 as SEHNR and CDR2 as FQNEAQ (reference sequence). The CDR3 runs 18 residues. Trimming took 5 bases from V and 2 from J, leaving 24 bases between them. This CDR3 is CASSPAPQGGTSNTEAFF. In nucleotides, the CDR3 is TGTGCCAGCAGCCCAGCCCCACAGGGCGGTACGTCTAACACTGAAGCTTTCTTT.